The T cell receptor (beta chain) described here comes from a study of radiotherapy plus CTLA-4 blockade in lung cancer. Enrolled patients, whose metastatic non-small-cell lung cancer was chemo-refractory, received focal radiation plus CTLA-4 blockade with ipilimumab. The method was immunoSEQ multiplex PCR; TCRdb's version includes in-frame clones alone and lacks a portion of them. The top ten hold around 0.76% of the sample, which has fewer than 100,000 clones, around 83% seen once. The germline CDR1 and CDR2 sequences are SGHNT and YYREEE (reference sequence). J gave up 6 bases and V 6 bases, and 5 bases lay outside the gene matches. The CDR3 length is 13 residues.

The receptor comes from a human donor with non-small cell lung cancer who had stable disease on radiotherapy plus ipilimumab. The sample consisted of peripheral blood, taken from a patient treated with radiotherapy plus ipilimumab. The chain employs TRBV5-4 and TRBJ1-1; 10 bases are a match to TRBD1. CDR3 protein: CASTRDRGSEAFF. The CDR3 DNA reads TGTGCCAGCACCCGGGACAGGGGATCTGAAGCTTTCTTT.